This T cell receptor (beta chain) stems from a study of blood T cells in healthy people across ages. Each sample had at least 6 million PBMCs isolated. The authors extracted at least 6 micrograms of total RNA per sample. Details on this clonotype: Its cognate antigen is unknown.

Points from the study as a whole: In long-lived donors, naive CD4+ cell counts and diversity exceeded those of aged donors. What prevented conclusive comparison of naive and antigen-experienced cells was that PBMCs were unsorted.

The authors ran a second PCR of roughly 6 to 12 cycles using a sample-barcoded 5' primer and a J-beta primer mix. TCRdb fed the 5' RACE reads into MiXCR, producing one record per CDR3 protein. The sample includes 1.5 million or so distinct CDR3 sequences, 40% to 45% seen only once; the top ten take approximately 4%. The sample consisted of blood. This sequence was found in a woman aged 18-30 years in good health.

In DNA, the CDR3 is TGTGCCAGCAGCCAAACCACCATAAACACTGAAGCTTTCTTT. It translates to CASSQTTINTEAFF. This rearrangement joins TRBV3-1 to TRBJ1-1, with D unclear. V lost 2 bases and J 2 bases, leaving 9 bases between the germline ends. Germline-derived CDR1 and CDR2 are LGHDT and YNNKEL (reference sequence). CDR3 length: 14 amino acids.